The sequence of this T cell receptor (beta chain) was determined in a study of blood T cell repertoires in COVID-19. Turning to the study itself: COVID-19 samples, acute and convalescent, were from the United States, Italy and Spain. Nucleic acid was either cDNA or gDNA, and it came from T cells, B-cell-depleted T cells, or PBMCs.

Here immunoSEQ multiplex PCR was the method, and the copy in TCRdb shows in-frame clones only, minus some. This table holds around 52,000 clones, roughly nine tenths found once. The CDR3 has 14 amino acids. With 4 bases clipped from V and 7 bases from J, the junction kept 9 bases outside the gene matches. Germline CDR1 reads SGHRS; CDR2 reads YFSETQ. The clonotype comes from an elderly woman with acute or convalescent COVID-19. The material sequenced was peripheral blood. V usage is TRBV5-1 and J usage is TRBJ1-2; 8 bases line up with TRBD1. The CDR3 loop is CASSPRTGIVGYTF. The CDR3 region has the DNA TGCGCCAGCAGCCCCCGGACAGGGATTGTTGGCTACACCTTC.